One sample yielded the 11 T cell receptor beta chains listed below, sequenced in a study of blood T cells in healthy people across ages. The use of a sample-barcoded 5' primer and a J-beta primer mix characterized a second PCR of roughly 7 to 11 cycles. TCRdb processed the 5' RACE reads anew with MiXCR; each CDR3 protein has one entry. This table has about 1.4 million distinct CDR3 sequences, around 55% appearing once. Sequenced input: blood. These receptors were collected from a man younger than 35 in good health.

In the case of this clonotype: The junction departs from germline at one end; a sequencing error may be responsible. This chain connects TRBV3-1 to TRBJ1-1, with no clear D. Germline lookup yields CDR1 LGHDT and CDR2 YNNKEL (reference sequence). The CDR3 totals 13 residues. The CDR3 sequence: CASSQGSLPEAFF. CDR3 bases: TGTGCCAGCAGTCAAGGTTCTCTTCCTGAAGCTTTCTTT.

V and J are TRBV25-1 and TRBJ2-5; TRBD2 might be the D (5 bases). The DNA matches TRBJ2-7 better at its end, which makes the J call doubtful. Per the germline V gene, CDR1 is MGHDK and CDR2 is SYGVNS. CDR3 length: 15 residues. DNA of the CDR3: TGTGCCAGCAGTGATTCGGGATCCCGTGGTTACGAGCAGTACTTC. This encodes CASSDSGSRGYEQYF.

This clonotype was recorded many times. The chain has TRBV7-2 and TRBJ2-7, with D perhaps matching TRBD2 (5 bases). The germline gives CDR1 SGHTA, CDR2 FQGNSA. CDR3 size: 12 residues. V gave up 6 bases and J gave up 3 bases, with 9 bases separating them. The CDR3 here is CASSSTSYEQYF. The CDR3 region has the DNA TGTGCCAGCAGTTCCACTAGCTACGAGCAGTACTTC.

The chain carries TRBV7-2 and TRBJ2-5; 9 nucleotides agree with TRBD2. The J segment lost 0 bases and the V segment lost 6 bases, leaving 14 bases of the junction unmatched. The germline CDR1 and CDR2 sequences are SGHTA and FQGNSA. This CDR3 has 18 amino acids. The CDR3 sequence is CASSNPFSLAGYQETQYF. Here the CDR3 DNA reads TGTGCCAGCAGTAACCCTTTTTCCCTAGCGGGGTACCAAGAGACCCAGTACTTC.

The chain combines TRBV6-1 with TRBJ2-1; TRBD1 aligns across 8 bases. Germline CDR1 MNHNS, CDR2 SASEGT. With 7 bases clipped from V and 8 bases from J, the junction kept 4 bases outside the gene matches. The CDR3 consists of 12 residues. CDR3 DNA sequence: TGTGCCAGCACTCGGACAGGGCATGAGCAGTTCTTC. Encoded protein: CASTRTGHEQFF.

The chain couples TRBV12-3 or TRBV12-4 to TRBJ2-4, with D possibly called TRBD1 or TRBD2 (5 bases each). V was trimmed by 7 bases and J by 6 bases, leaving 10 bases between them. This CDR3 has 12 amino acids. This CDR3 is CASTGTPNIQYF. For the CDR3, the DNA is TGTGCCAGCACCGGGACCCCAAACATTCAGTACTTC.

V is TRBV24-1 and J is TRBJ2-7, with 8 bases that match TRBD1. This CDR3 has 13 residues. Germline assignment: CDR1 KGHDR and CDR2 SFDVKD. V lost 5 bases to trimming and J lost 7 bases; unmatched junction nucleotides: 6. The CDR3 protein is CATSGGTGLEQYF. CDR3 nucleotide sequence: TGTGCCACCAGTGGCGGGACAGGTTTGGAGCAGTACTTC.

V gene TRBV12-3 or TRBV12-4 combines with J gene TRBJ2-1; TRBD2 aligns across 16 bases. With V trimmed by 5 bases and J by 7 bases, 11 bases remained unmatched. The CDR3 spans 18 residues. The CDR3: CASSLPGLAGGPRNEQFF. CDR3 coding DNA: TGTGCCAGCAGTCTACCGGGACTAGCGGGAGGGCCCCGGAATGAGCAGTTCTTC.

This clonotype appeared a few times. This sequence joins TRBV12-5 and TRBJ2-1, with D perhaps TRBD1 (5 bases). The ends were cut back, 8 bases at V and 5 bases at J, with 19 bases in the middle. CDR3 length equals 15 residues. Per the germline V gene, CDR1 is LGHNT and CDR2 is FRNRAP. This CDR3 is CASSIGGHDHNEQFF. The CDR3 nucleotides read TGTGCTAGTTCGATCGGCGGACACGACCACAATGAGCAGTTCTTC.

The table lists this clonotype with a few counts. V is TRBV11-2 and J is TRBJ2-1; 11 bases line up with TRBD2. The CDR3 spans 18 residues. Per the germline V gene, CDR1 is SGHAT and CDR2 is FQNNGV. J lost 3 bases, V lost 6 bases, and 13 bases had no gene match. CDR3 sequence: CASSLTPIAGGLYNEQFF. In DNA form, the CDR3 reads TGTGCCAGCAGTTTAACGCCGATAGCGGGGGGGCTCTACAATGAGCAGTTCTTC.

The chain combines TRBV4-1 with TRBJ2-3; no clear D. Between the trimmed V and J ends, which lost 3 bases and 0 bases, there was a span of 10 bases. From germline, CDR1 is MGHRA and CDR2 YSYEKL. The CDR3 spans 15 residues. In nucleotides, the CDR3 is TGCGCCAGCAGCCACCCCCTAGGGAGCACAGATACGCAGTATTTT. It is translated as CASSHPLGSTDTQYF.